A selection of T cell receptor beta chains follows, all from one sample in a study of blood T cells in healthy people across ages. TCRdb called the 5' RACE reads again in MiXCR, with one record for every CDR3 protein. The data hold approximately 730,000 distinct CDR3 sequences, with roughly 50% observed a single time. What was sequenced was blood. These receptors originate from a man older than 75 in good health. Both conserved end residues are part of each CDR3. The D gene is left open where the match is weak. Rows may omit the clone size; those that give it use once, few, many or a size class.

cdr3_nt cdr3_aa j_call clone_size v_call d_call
TGTGCCGCCGCCCCGGGCGAGGATTACACAGATACGCAGTATTTT CAAAPGEDYTDTQYF TRBJ2-3 once TRBV10-3 .
TGCGCCAGCCGGCCCCCTTTGGCGGGGTGGAGTGAGCAGTACTTC CASRPPLAGWSEQYF TRBJ2-5 . TRBV10-1 .
TGTGCCAGCAGTGAAAGCTCCTACAATGAGCAGTTCTTC CASSESSYNEQFF TRBJ2-1 many TRBV6-1 .
TGCGCCAGCAGGCCGCCGGGACAGACTTCTTTCTATGGCTACACCTTC CASRPPGQTSFYGYTF TRBJ1-2 . TRBV5-1 TRBD1
TGTGCCAGCAGTACCCCTAGCGGGAGCTGGGAAGATACGCAGTATTTT CASSTPSGSWEDTQYF TRBJ2-3 . TRBV6-2/TRBV6-3 TRBD2
TGCAGTGCTACCCTGGACGGGAGGACAGATACGCAGTATTTT CSATLDGRTDTQYF TRBJ2-3 . TRBV20-1 TRBD2
TGTGCCACCAGTGACCCACAGGGGAGGGAGACCCAGTACTTC CATSDPQGRETQYF TRBJ2-5 . TRBV24-1 .
TGTGCCAGCCACCCTCTGGGCTATGGCTACACTTTC CASHPLGYGYTF TRBJ1-2 . TRBV19 .
TGTGCCAGCGGGGGAATCTACGAGCAGTACTTC CASGGIYEQYF TRBJ2-7 few TRBV3-1 .
TGTGCCACCAGTGGTTTTAGGACAGGCGAAGAGACCCAGTACTTC CATSGFRTGEETQYF TRBJ2-5 . TRBV24-1 TRBD1
TGCAGCGCCGGGACCCAGAACACTGAAGCTTTCTTT CSAGTQNTEAFF TRBJ1-1 few TRBV29-1 .
TGTGCCATCAGTGGATCCGGCTACGAGCAGTACTTC CAISGSGYEQYF TRBJ2-7 few TRBV10-3 .
TGCAGTGCTAGGGAAGGGACAGTTTCCTCTGGGGCCAACGTCCTGACTTTC CSAREGTVSSGANVLTF TRBJ2-6 . TRBV20-1 TRBD1
TGCAGTGCCAGGACCGGCCTAGGTGGGGGGCAGTTCTTC CSARTGLGGGQFF TRBJ2-1 . TRBV20-1 .